The rows below give T cell receptor beta chains drawn from one sample of a study of beta chain features in type 1 diabetes. TCRdb's table, derived via immunoSEQ multiplex PCR, lists solely in-frame clones and lacks some. The table lists about 620,000 clones, roughly a sixth of them singletons, with approximately 0.099% in the top ten. The sample consisted of naive CD4+ T cells from blood. The receptors originated from a man younger than 35 in good health. CDR3s include the opening cysteine and the closing phenylalanine or tryptophan. A D gene is named only where the DNA matches it firmly. Clone size is given for some rows only: seen once, a few or many times, or a class if the clone is expanded.

j_call v_call d_call clone_size cdr3_nt cdr3_aa
TRBJ2-1 TRBV6-1 TRBD1 NA TGTGCCACCCGACAGGGTTTCGATTGGGGGCAGTTCTTC CATRQGFDWGQFF
TRBJ2-3 TRBV5-4 TRBD1 NA TGTGCCAGCAGCTTGGGGACAGGGGGGACAGATACGCAGTATTTT CASSLGTGGTDTQYF
TRBJ1-5 TRBV10-3 NA few TGTGCCATCAGTGAAGGGGTTCGGAATCAGCCCCAGCATTTT CAISEGVRNQPQHF
TRBJ2-4 TRBV2 NA few TGTGCCAGCAGTGAAGGGAGTAGCGCCCTCAAAAACATTCAGTACTTC CASSEGSSALKNIQYF
TRBJ2-2 TRBV19 NA NA TGTGCCAGTACGGGGCTGGGGACCGGGGAGCTGTTTTTT CASTGLGTGELFF
TRBJ1-1 TRBV4-3 NA few TGCGCCAGCAGCCTGAACACGAACACTGAAGCTTTCTTT CASSLNTNTEAFF
TRBJ1-2 TRBV5-1 NA NA TGCGCCAGCAGCTTGACGGGAAAAGGAAACTATGGCTACACCTTC CASSLTGKGNYGYTF
TRBJ2-7 TRBV11-2 NA NA TGTGCCAGCAGCTCCCCCGGACGGAACTCCTACGAGCAGTACTTC CASSSPGRNSYEQYF
TRBJ2-1 TRBV5-6 NA NA TGTGCCAGCAGCTTTAACAGGATGAACTACAATGAGCAGTTCTTC CASSFNRMNYNEQFF
TRBJ2-3 TRBV11-2 NA NA TGTGCCAGCCCTCGGACACCGAGCACAGATACGCAGTATTTT CASPRTPSTDTQYF
TRBJ1-6 TRBV7-2 NA NA TGTGCCAGCAGCTTAATGAACTCACCCCTCCACTTT CASSLMNSPLHF
TRBJ2-1 TRBV5-1 NA NA TGCGCCAGCAGCTGGGAGAGGGGTGAGCAGTTCTTC CASSWERGEQFF
TRBJ2-1 TRBV4-2 TRBD2 few TGTGCCAGCAGCCAAGGACTAGCGGGGGGATACAATGAGCAGTTCTTC CASSQGLAGGYNEQFF
TRBJ1-1 TRBV28 NA NA TGTGCCAGCAGTTTAGGGCCCTCGGCCCGGACTGAAGCTTTCTTT CASSLGPSARTEAFF
TRBJ1-6 TRBV9 NA NA TGTGCCAGCAGCGTAGAATTTGGCAGGGACTCACCCCTCCACTTT CASSVEFGRDSPLHF
TRBJ2-5 TRBV7-7 TRBD2 few TGTGCCAGCAGCTTACGGAGGGCGAGACTAGCGGGGCCCGAGACCCAGTACTTC CASSLRRARLAGPETQYF
TRBJ2-3 TRBV4-3 TRBD2 NA TGCGCCAGCAGCCAAGATACCCGACTAGCGGGGGCCACAGATACGCAGTATTTT CASSQDTRLAGATDTQYF
TRBJ2-5 TRBV29-1 NA few TGCAGCGTTGCTCTCTCTGAGACCCAGTACTTC CSVALSETQYF
TRBJ2-6 TRBV4-1 NA NA TGCGCCAGCAGCCTGGAAGCTACTGGGGCCAACGTCCTGACTTTC CASSLEATGANVLTF
TRBJ2-7 TRBV5-1 TRBD1 few TGCGCCAGCAGCCGGGACAGGGGCTACGAGCAGTACTTC CASSRDRGYEQYF
TRBJ1-2 TRBV2 NA few TGTGCCAGCAGTGAAAGGACGGACTATGGCTACACCTTC CASSERTDYGYTF
TRBJ1-2 TRBV7-9 NA few TGTGCCAGCAGCTTAGCTGTTGGGACCTATGGCTACACCTTC CASSLAVGTYGYTF
TRBJ2-4 TRBV7-2 NA NA TGTGCCAGCAGCGCTGACAGATCTCTAGCCAAAAACATTCAGTACTTC CASSADRSLAKNIQYF
TRBJ2-7 TRBV7-7 NA NA TGTGCCAGCAGCTTAGCGGGCGAAGACTACGAGCAGTACTTC CASSLAGEDYEQYF
TRBJ2-7 TRBV11-2 TRBD2 few TGTGCCAGCAGCTTACCCCCTGCGTTTCGGCGGGAGCCCTACGAGCAGTACTTC CASSLPPAFRREPYEQYF
TRBJ2-6 TRBV7-2 TRBD1 NA TGTGCCAGCAGGGGACAGGCTCGGACTGGGGCCAACGTCCTGACTTTC CASRGQARTGANVLTF
TRBJ2-4 TRBV11-2 TRBD2 NA TGTGCCAGCAGCCCCTTAGCGGGAGCCATGAGAAACATTCAGTACTTC CASSPLAGAMRNIQYF
TRBJ2-7 TRBV9 NA NA TGTGCCAGCAGCGTAGGAGACAACTACGAGCAGTACTTC CASSVGDNYEQYF
TRBJ2-2 TRBV4-1 NA few TGCGCCAGCAGCCAAGTCAAGGCAGGGTTGAGCACCGGGGAGCTGTTTTTT CASSQVKAGLSTGELFF
TRBJ2-7 TRBV6-1 NA NA TGTGCCAGCAGTAAGGAAAGCTCCTACGAGCAGTACTTC CASSKESSYEQYF
TRBJ1-1 TRBV5-4 NA NA TGTGCCAGCAGCTTGGATGGGGTAGTAGCTTTCTTT CASSLDGVVAFF
TRBJ2-3 TRBV6-5 NA NA TGTGCCAGCAGTTACTCGAAGGGCCTCACAGATACGCAGTATTTT CASSYSKGLTDTQYF
TRBJ2-1 TRBV7-9 NA NA TGTGCCAGCAGCTTTTTGGAGCGGTCCTACAATGAGCAGTTCTTC CASSFLERSYNEQFF
TRBJ2-3 TRBV29-1 TRBD2 NA TGCAGCGTAGGAGCGGGGGACACGACCGATACGCAGTATTTT CSVGAGDTTDTQYF
TRBJ1-2 TRBV5-6 TRBD1 NA TGTGCCAGCAGCTTGGACAGGGGTAATATTTGGATCTATGGCTACACCTTC CASSLDRGNIWIYGYTF
TRBJ2-7 TRBV7-3 NA NA TGTGCCAGCAGCTCAGACACCTACGAGCAGTACTTC CASSSDTYEQYF
TRBJ1-2 TRBV28 NA NA TGTGCCAGCAGTTCCCCCCCGGGGCGGGGGTATGGCTACACCTTC CASSSPPGRGYGYTF
TRBJ2-6 TRBV11-1 NA few TGTGCCAGCAGCCCCTTCAATGGACGCTCTGGGGCCAACGTCCTGACTTTC CASSPFNGRSGANVLTF
TRBJ1-1 TRBV6-5 NA NA TGTGCCAGCAGACCCATAATTGGGTTTGCTTTCTTT CASRPIIGFAFF
TRBJ2-3 TRBV28 TRBD2 NA TGTGCCAGCACCCACGGGGGGTTAGGGCAGGATACGCAGTATTTT CASTHGGLGQDTQYF
TRBJ2-7 TRBV25-1 NA few TGTGCCAGCGGACGTTCAGGGACCTACGAGCAGTACTTC CASGRSGTYEQYF
TRBJ2-3 TRBV7-3 TRBD1 NA TGTGCCAGCAGCCCTAGAGGGACAGGGGGCCGGGATACGCAGTATTTT CASSPRGTGGRDTQYF
TRBJ2-2 TRBV28 NA few TGTGCCAGCAGGTGGACAGATCTGAGCACCGGGGAGCTGTTTTTT CASRWTDLSTGELFF
TRBJ2-6 TRBV5-6 NA NA TGTGCCAGCAGCGGGCTGGCTGGAGGGGCCAACGTCCTGACTTTC CASSGLAGGANVLTF
TRBJ1-3 TRBV7-2 NA once TGTGCCAGCAGCTTAGATCGGCAACGAAGCTCTGGAAACACCATATATTTT CASSLDRQRSSGNTIYF
TRBJ2-1 TRBV28 TRBD2 few TGTGCCAGCAGATCCGGGACTAGCGGGGGGGCGTACAATGAGCAGTTCTTC CASRSGTSGGAYNEQFF
TRBJ2-7 TRBV28 NA few TGTGCCAGCAACGAGGGTTTCTACGAGCAGTACTTC CASNEGFYEQYF
TRBJ2-1 TRBV5-1 NA NA TGCGCCAGCAGCTTGGGCGGCAAAAACAATGAGCAGTTCTTC CASSLGGKNNEQFF
TRBJ2-3 TRBV25-1 NA few TGTGCCAGCAGTGAATATGGTAGGGGGATAAGTACAGATACGCAGTATTTT CASSEYGRGISTDTQYF
TRBJ1-1 TRBV29-1 TRBD1 NA TGCAGCGTTGACAGGGGGCCCGCTGAAGCTTTCTTT CSVDRGPAEAFF
TRBJ2-7 TRBV5-1 TRBD1 NA TGCGCCAGCAGCTTGGGGGGACAGACCGAGCAGTACTTC CASSLGGQTEQYF
TRBJ2-2 TRBV7-3 NA few TGTGCCAGCAGCTTAGATCGGGGGGCCAGCACCGGGGAGCTGTTTTTT CASSLDRGASTGELFF
TRBJ1-1 TRBV15 NA NA TGTGCCACCAGCCCACCGTGGACGAACACTGAAGCTTTCTTT CATSPPWTNTEAFF
TRBJ2-3 TRBV5-4 TRBD2 NA TGTGCCAGCAGCTTACCCTTAGGACTAGCGAAAGATACGCAGTATTTT CASSLPLGLAKDTQYF